This record looks at one T cell receptor beta chain sequence and its context. Its antigen is not identified. Assay: immunoSEQ multiplex PCR; the TCRdb copy retains only in-frame clones and omits some. The sample has more than 25,000 clones; 81% are singletons. The sample originates from a study of STAT5B mutations in CD4+ large granular lymphocyte leukemia. Findings and limits, study-wide: 8/27 top patient clones versus 2/35 control clones were TRBV06-family.

Controls came from buffy coats of healthy blood donors. Trimming pared 0 bases from V and 2 bases from J, leaving 5 bases between. Per the germline V gene, CDR1 is SGDLS and CDR2 is YYNGEE. This CDR3 has 13 residues. This chain joins TRBV9 and TRBJ1-2; D remains ambiguous. The sequence derives from a human donor in good health. The sequencing input was CD4+ T cells from blood buffy coats. This CDR3 reads CASSVDRNYGYTF. The CDR3 DNA follows: TGTGCCAGCAGCGTAGATCGGAACTATGGCTACACCTTC.